This T cell receptor (beta chain) was observed in a study of CD8+ T cells in alopecia areata. Study-wide background: For treated patients, severity scores reflected the percentage of scalp area affected.

RNA was isolated and reverse transcribed to cDNA, the sequencing template. The repertoire was sequenced with immunoSEQ multiplex PCR; TCRdb's copy has only in-frame clones and lacks some. The sample gives roughly 190,000 clones, more than 55% of which show up once; less than 4% is in the top ten. The study, taken as a whole, reports: Resident alphabeta T-cell populations of normal skin are likewise subject to sequencing in scalp samples. In scalp and blood, many expanded lesional clones persisted during tofacitinib.

J was trimmed by 2 bases and V by 6 bases; bases with no gene match: 4. This CDR3 is 13 amino acids long. Germline values: CDR1 SQVTM, CDR2 ANQGSEA. Regarding treatment: oral pan-JAK inhibitor, 5-10 mg twice daily. Notes on this clone: What it recognizes is unknown.

The rearrangement joins TRBV29-1 to TRBJ2-7, with 10 bases identical to TRBD1. The TCR comes from a human donor with alopecia areata. The material sequenced was CD4+ T cells sorted from blood, taken at week 4, from a patient treated with tofacitinib. DNA of the CDR3: TGCAGCGTCCGCGGACAGGGGGCCTACGAGCAGTACTTC. Translating gives CSVRGQGAYEQYF.